This T cell receptor (beta chain) emerged from a study of blood T cell repertoires in COVID-19. Study-level background: Collection of acute and convalescent COVID-19 samples took place in the United States, Italy and Spain. The cDNA or gDNA used as material had been derived from T cells, B-cell-depleted T cells, or PBMCs.

Original handling: Cell counts per sample came from amplifying reference gene primers. Only in-frame clones appear in the TCRdb table, and some are missing; sequencing was by immunoSEQ multiplex PCR. The V and J calls and clone size come from that table; D and trimming were worked out from the DNA. This table holds 150,000 to 200,000 clones, about nine tenths found once. The CDR3 covers 13 residues. Trimming cost V 0 bases and J 6 bases, with 10 bases left between them. The V gene's germline CDR1 is SQVTM and CDR2 ANQGSEA. The V and J genes are TRBV29-1 and TRBJ2-3; D may be TRBD2 (5 bases). The sequencing input was peripheral blood. The receptor comes from a woman between 65 and 79 years old with acute or convalescent COVID-19. CDR3 sequence: CSVEEGWRDTQYF. CDR3 nucleotide sequence: TGCAGCGTTGAAGAGGGGTGGAGGGATACGCAGTATTTT.